Shown below are 19 T cell receptor beta chains from a single sample sequenced in a study of CD8+ T cells in alopecia areata. The treatment here: oral pan-JAK inhibitor, 5-10 mg twice daily. After isolation, RNA underwent reverse transcription to generate cDNA as the sequencing template. Data came from immunoSEQ multiplex PCR; TCRdb stores just in-frame clones and leaves some out. In the table there are approximately 300,000 clones, 58% of which are singletons. The material was CD4+ T cells sorted from blood, obtained at week 24, from a patient treated with tofacitinib. These receptors all come from a human donor with alopecia areata.

This clone turned up a few times. V is TRBV29-1 and J is TRBJ2-1, with 11 bases matching TRBD2. CDR1 is SQVTM, CDR2 ANQGSEA, per germline. This CDR3 contains 15 residues. CDR3 in DNA: TGCAGTTGCCTCCCTAGCGGGGGGCCGGGGAATGAGCAGTTCTTC. It yields the protein CSCLPSGGPGNEQFF.

The chain has TRBV29-1 and TRBJ2-1; TRBD1 agrees at 7 bases. Germline values: CDR1 SQVTM, CDR2 ANQGSEA. V was clipped by 5 bases and J by 9 bases; unmatched bases: 4. The CDR3 length is 11 residues. CDR3 in DNA: TGCAGCGTTTCCGACAGGGTTGAGCAGTTCTTC. This codes for CSVSDRVEQFF.

This chain connects TRBV5-1 to TRBJ2-2; D unresolved. V lost 2 bases and J 3 bases, leaving 8 bases between the germline ends. CDR3 length: 14 residues. CDR1 and CDR2 from the germline V gene are SGHRS and YFSETQ. CDR3 residues: CASSFEADTGELFF. In DNA, the CDR3 is TGCGCCAGCAGCTTCGAGGCGGACACCGGGGAGCTGTTTTTT.

This CDR3 reads CASSQVRQGGGNRADTQYF. DNA of the CDR3: TGTGCCAGCAGCCAAGTCCGACAGGGGGGTGGAAATCGGGCAGATACGCAGTATTTT. The V call is TRBV4-2, the J call TRBJ2-3; 9 bases match TRBD1. The J segment lost 4 bases and the V segment lost 1 base, leaving 15 bases of the junction unmatched. Germline assignment: CDR1 LGHNA and CDR2 YNFKEQ. The CDR3 loop spans 19 amino acids.

The chain has TRBV7-2 and TRBJ2-5, with 8 nucleotides matching TRBD1. The CDR3 consists of 15 residues. With V trimmed by 5 bases and J by 2 bases, 7 bases remained unmatched. CDR1 SGHTA and CDR2 FQGNSA come from the germline V gene. In DNA, the CDR3 is TGTGCCAGCAGCGGTAGACAGGGGACGCAAGAGACCCAGTACTTC. Translation gives CASSGRQGTQETQYF. Complete variable domain (other parts from reference TRBV7-2 and TRBJ2-5): GAGVSQSPSNKVTEKGKDVELRCDPISGHTALYWYRQSLGQGLEFLIYFQGNSAPDKSGLPSDRFSAERTGGSVSTLTIQRTQQEDSAVYLCASSGRQGTQETQYFGPGTRLLVL.

The chain carries TRBV10-3 and TRBJ2-7; weak D call: TRBD2 (6 bases). The ends were cut back, 11 bases at V and 1 base at J, with 18 bases in the middle. CDR3 length: 14 amino acids. Germline values: CDR1 ENHRY, CDR2 SYGVKD. The CDR3 DNA sequence: TGTGCCGCCATCGGTGCCGGGGGATCCTACGAGCAGTACTTC. As protein: CAAIGAGGSYEQYF.

Turning to this clone: This specimen includes other DNA sequences encoding the same CDR3. CDR3 nucleotides: TGCAGCGTTGTTGGACAGGGGACCTACGAGCAGTACTTC. It codes for CSVVGQGTYEQYF. The chain carries TRBV29-1 and TRBJ2-7; 9 nucleotides agree with TRBD1. This CDR3 has 13 residues. V lost 4 bases to trimming and J lost 2 bases; unmatched junction nucleotides: 3. Germline assignment: CDR1 SQVTM and CDR2 ANQGSEA.

This chain links TRBV29-1 with TRBJ1-1; D unresolved. The germline gives CDR1 SQVTM, CDR2 ANQGSEA. Deletions cut 4 bases from V and 7 bases from J, with 19 bases between. CDR3 length: 14 residues. The CDR3, as DNA: TGCAGCGTTGTGGTCCGCGGCAGAGACATTGAAGCTTTCTTT. This translates into CSVVVRGRDIEAFF.

This clone turned up a few times. This chain joins TRBV19 and TRBJ2-5; the D gene is possibly TRBD2 (6 bases). CDR3 size: 13 residues. Germline CDR1 reads LNHDA; CDR2 reads SQIVND (reference sequence). Deletions cut 7 bases from V and 1 base from J, with 10 bases between. CDR3 sequence (DNA): TGTGCCAGTACGGGGGACCGCCAAGAGACCCAGTACTTC. It yields the protein CASTGDRQETQYF.

The rearrangement uses TRBV25-1 and TRBJ1-2, with 9 bases fitting TRBD1. The CDR3 consists of 14 residues. J lost 7 bases, V lost 7 bases, and 10 bases had no gene match. CDR1 is MGHDK and CDR2 is SYGVNS in the germline V gene. CDR3 in amino acids: CASTLAGQGSGYTF. The CDR3 DNA reads TGTGCCAGCACGTTGGCCGGACAGGGGTCTGGCTACACCTTC.

This sequence joins TRBV18 and TRBJ2-3; a possible D gene is TRBD2 (5 bases). V was trimmed by 3 bases and J by 6 bases, leaving 13 bases between them. The CDR3 consists of 14 residues. Germline CDR1 KGHSH, CDR2 LQKENI. The DNA of the CDR3 is TGTGCCAGCTCACCCCTAGCCGGGCGGGATACGCAGTATTTT. Its translation is CASSPLAGRDTQYF.

V is TRBV5-1 and J is TRBJ1-6; tentative D call: TRBD1 (6 bases). V shed 1 base and J shed 7 bases, with 21 bases lying between them. CDR1 and CDR2 from the germline V gene are SGHRS and YFSETQ. The CDR3 runs 18 residues. The CDR3 loop is CASSLSSRGRGTNSPLHF. DNA for the CDR3: TGCGCCAGCAGCTTGAGTAGCCGGGGGCGAGGAACGAATTCACCCCTCCACTTT.

This clone occurred a few times. J is TRBJ1-6 and V is TRBV7-6; 9 bases fit TRBD1. The V and J ends lost 5 bases and 8 bases, in that order; junction bases with no gene match: 7. The germline CDR1 and CDR2 sequences are SGHVS and FNYEAQ. This CDR3 has 15 residues. DNA of the CDR3: TGTGCCAGCAGCCCGACAGGGGGAGTCCATTCACCCCTCCACTTT. Amino acid sequence: CASSPTGGVHSPLHF. Using reference TRBV7-6 and TRBJ1-6 for the parts outside the CDR3, the full variable domain is GAGVSQSPRYKVTKRGQDVALRCDPISGHVSLYWYRQALGQGPEFLTYFNYEAQQDKSGLPNDRFSAERPEGSISTLTIQRTEQRDSAMYRCASSPTGGVHSPLHFGNGTRLTVT.

The chain uses TRBV20-1 and TRBJ2-1; D call uncertain. The germline CDR1 and CDR2 sequences are DFQATT and SNEGSKA (reference sequence). The CDR3 has 11 amino acids. With 5 bases removed from V and 8 bases from J, the gap between germline ends came to 10 bases. The CDR3 DNA is TGCAGTGCTCGCGACGTGGATGAGCAGTTCTTC. Its translation is CSARDVDEQFF.

The chain has TRBV7-2 and TRBJ2-7; D possibly uses TRBD1 or TRBD2 (5 bases each). This CDR3 comprises 15 residues. The V gene's germline CDR1 is SGHTA and CDR2 FQGNSA. The ends were cut back, 3 bases at V and 2 bases at J, with 14 bases in the middle. CDR3 in DNA: TGTGCCAGCAGCTTTGCCCCAGGGAGTCCCTACGAGCAGTACTTC. Amino acids: CASSFAPGSPYEQYF.

The CDR3 loop reads CASTWGQGGYEQYF. The CDR3 region has the DNA TGTGCCAGCACCTGGGGGCAGGGAGGCTACGAGCAGTACTTC. The gene calls are TRBV2 and TRBJ2-7; the D call may be TRBD1 or TRBD2 (6 bases each). This CDR3 has 14 residues. Trimming left V 7 bases short and J 3 bases short, with 16 bases between. Germline CDR1 SNHLY, CDR2 FYNNEI.

This clone was counted a few times. The chain recombines TRBV21-1 with TRBJ1-2. TRBV21-1 is tagged as a pseudogene. The CDR3 runs 13 residues. CDR3 amino acids: CASSIETYYGYTF. CDR3 DNA: TGTGCCAGCAGCATAGAGACCTACTATGGCTACACCTTC.

This clone was picked up a small number of times. The DNA of the CDR3 is TGCAGCGTTGATGGGAAGGGGGCAGATACGCAGTATTTT. Protein: CSVDGKGADTQYF. This chain connects TRBV29-1 to TRBJ2-3, with a weak D call TRBD1 (6 bases). Trimming left V 3 bases short and J 4 bases short, with 11 bases between. This CDR3 is built from 13 residues. The V gene's germline CDR1 is SQVTM and CDR2 ANQGSEA.

V usage is TRBV5-1 and J usage is TRBJ2-2, with D possibly TRBD1 on 7 matching bases. CDR3 length: 14 amino acids. Germline V gives CDR1 SGHRS, CDR2 YFSETQ. Trimming pared 7 bases from V and 1 base from J, leaving 11 bases between. Here the CDR3 DNA reads TGCGCCAGCGCAGGGGGGATGAACACCGGGGAGCTGTTTTTT. The encoded protein is CASAGGMNTGELFF.